The 32 T cell receptor beta chains presented below share a single source sample, sequenced in a study of cytomegalovirus exposure and HLA in healthy donors. The PCR made use of 60 Vbeta and 13 Jbeta primers. Assay used: immunoSEQ multiplex PCR; TCRdb lists only in-frame clones, some missing. The data show approximately 210,000 clones, approximately 79% seen once. The sequenced material came from PBMCs. The receptors derive from a girl aged 5-17 years in good health and CMV-seropositive.

This chain uses TRBV19 with TRBJ2-7, with D tentatively TRBD2 (6 bases). The ends were cut back, 11 bases at V and 0 bases at J, with 14 bases in the middle. CDR1 is LNHDA, CDR2 SQIVND, per germline (reference sequence). CDR3 length: 13 residues. CDR3 sequence reads: CASCGTGSYEQYF. CDR3 nucleotide sequence: TGTGCCTCCTGCGGGACTGGCTCCTACGAGCAGTACTTC.

This chain connects TRBV5-6 to TRBJ2-2; TRBD1 is a possible D gene (6 bases). Germline V CDR1 and CDR2: SGHDT, YYEEEE. The CDR3 spans 15 residues. Trimming took off 3 bases at V and 3 bases at J, with 12 bases between the two ends. CDR3 bases: TGTGCCAGCAGCTCCCAGGGGAGCGACACCGGGGAGCTGTTTTTT. Its protein is CASSSQGSDTGELFF.

This chain uses TRBV6-5 with TRBJ1-1; D is perhaps TRBD1 (6 bases). The CDR3 runs to 13 residues. V gave up 9 bases and J gave up 4 bases, with 15 bases separating them. CDR1 and CDR2 from the germline V gene are MNHEY and SVGAGI. CDR3 in DNA: TGTGCCAGTTTCGGGGGGCTAGGCACTGAAGCTTTCTTT. Its translation is CASFGGLGTEAFF.

This chain joins TRBV5-1 and TRBJ2-3; the match to TRBD1 covers 10 bases. Per germline, CDR1 SGHRS and CDR2 YFSETQ. V was pared by 4 bases and J by 10 bases, with 3 bases of the junction left unmatched. The CDR3 runs to 12 residues. The CDR3 DNA sequence: TGCGCCAGCAGCCTCGGGACAGGGGCGCAGTATTTT. Its translation is CASSLGTGAQYF.

The chain is built from TRBV4-1 and TRBJ2-2; a possible D gene is TRBD1 (6 bases). CDR1 and CDR2 (germline): MGHRA, YSYEKL. The V gene lost 2 bases and the J gene lost 7 bases, with 14 bases spanning the gap. The CDR3 loop spans 15 amino acids. CDR3 residues: CASSQRTEMIGELFF. The CDR3 DNA sequence: TGCGCCAGCAGCCAAAGGACAGAGATGATCGGGGAGCTGTTTTTT.

The rearrangement uses TRBV10-1 and TRBJ2-1, with 10 bases identical to TRBD2. Trimming took 2 bases from V and 4 from J; bases not matched to a gene: 2. The CDR3 is 15 residues long. Germline loops: CDR1 WNHNN, CDR2 SYGVQD (reference sequence). CDR3 sequence (DNA): TGCGCCAGCAGTGAGCTAGCGGGGGATTACAATGAGCAGTTCTTC. This codes for CASSELAGDYNEQFF.

This sequence joins TRBV14 and TRBJ2-2, with D maybe TRBD2 (5 bases). The germline gives CDR1 SGHDN, CDR2 FVKESK. Trimming pared 4 bases from V and 7 bases from J, leaving 16 bases between. CDR3 length: 15 residues. The CDR3 DNA is TGTGCCAGCAGCCCTTTTTCTAGAGGAGGCGGGGAGCTGTTTTTT. It is translated as CASSPFSRGGGELFF.

The chain couples TRBV7-2 to TRBJ1-6, with D tentatively TRBD1 (5 bases). Trimming took off 5 bases at V and 4 bases at J, with 12 bases between the two ends. This CDR3 spans 15 amino acids. From germline, CDR1 is SGHTA and CDR2 FQGNSA. The CDR3: CASSPQELYNSPLHF. CDR3 DNA sequence: TGTGCCAGCAGCCCACAGGAGCTTTATAATTCACCCCTCCACTTT.

In this sample, this clone turned up a few times. This sequence joins TRBV7-6 and TRBJ1-1, with D possibly being TRBD1 (5 bases). The CDR3 runs 16 residues. Trimming shortened V by 1 base and J by 5 bases, and 17 bases separated the two germline ends. The germline V gene encodes CDR1 SGHVS and CDR2 FNYEAQ. The CDR3 DNA reads as TGTGCCAGCAGCTTAGATGCCCCGGGGGTAAAGACTGAAGCTTTCTTT. Its translation is CASSLDAPGVKTEAFF.

The rearrangement links TRBV5-8 to TRBJ2-7; 9 nucleotides agree with TRBD1. The V gene's germline CDR1 is SGHTS and CDR2 YDEGEE. The length of the CDR3 is 17 residues. With V trimmed by 3 bases and J by 1 base, 11 bases remained unmatched. In DNA form, the CDR3 reads TGTGCCAGCAGCTCCGAAGGACAGGGGCGCAATTCCTACGAGCAGTACTTC. It codes for CASSSEGQGRNSYEQYF.

The chain uses TRBV5-4 and TRBJ2-5; 7 bases align to TRBD1. The DNA end lines up better with TRBJ2-7; the J call may be wrong. Germline V gene sequence: CDR1 SGHNT, CDR2 YYREEE (reference sequence). The CDR3 is made up of 15 amino acids. CDR3 in DNA: TGTGCCAGCAGCTTGGGTGGACAGGCGTCCTACGAGCAGTACTTC. This gives the protein CASSLGGQASYEQYF.

V is TRBV6-5 and J is TRBJ2-7; a weak D match, TRBD1 (5 bases). The V end was cut by 2 bases, the J end by 3 bases, with 14 bases between. The germline CDR1 and CDR2 sequences are MNHEY and SVGAGI. The CDR3 has 15 residues. The CDR3 is CASSYVDRDLYEQYF. Here the CDR3 DNA reads TGTGCCAGCAGTTACGTTGACAGAGACCTCTACGAGCAGTACTTC.

This clone was detected once. V and J are TRBV7-2 and TRBJ2-2, with 8 bases that match TRBD1. The trim removed 4 bases at V and 7 bases at J, leaving 8 bases unmatched. CDR1 and CDR2 from the germline V gene are SGHTA and FQGNSA. CDR3 size: 15 residues. The CDR3 loop reads CASSSYDRGGGELFF. The CDR3 coding sequence is TGTGCCAGCAGCTCATACGACAGGGGTGGCGGGGAGCTGTTTTTT.

This chain joins TRBV4-1 and TRBJ2-1; D might be TRBD2 (5 bases). This CDR3 region has 16 residues. The germline V and J ends were trimmed by 4 bases and 7 bases, with 20 bases remaining between them. Germline V gene data show CDR1 as MGHRA and CDR2 as YSYEKL. The DNA for the CDR3 is TGCGCCAGCAGCCGCAGCCTAGCTGGGGAGAATAATGAGCAGTTCTTC. Translation: CASSRSLAGENNEQFF.

The chain links TRBV18 to TRBJ2-5, with TRBD1 matching 7 bases. V shed 4 bases, J shed 1 base, and the junction held 3 bases outside the gene matches. CDR3 length: 14 residues. Germline V gene lookup returns CDR1 KGHSH and CDR2 LQKENI. The CDR3, as DNA: TGTGCCAGCTCACTCCGGGACAGCCAAGAGACCCAGTACTTC. Translating gives CASSLRDSQETQYF.

The chain uses TRBV10-3 and TRBJ2-2; TRBD1 might be the D (5 bases). The CDR3 runs 15 residues. Germline CDR1 is ENHRY and CDR2 is SYGVKD. With 6 bases removed from V and 1 base from J, the gap between germline ends came to 12 bases. CDR3 loop: CAISDSNLNTGELFF. DNA of the CDR3: TGTGCCATCAGCGACAGTAATTTGAACACCGGGGAGCTGTTTTTT.

This clone was recorded only once. V usage is TRBV20-1 and J usage is TRBJ1-1; D is unclear. Looked up from germline, CDR1 is DFQATT and CDR2 is SNEGSKA (reference sequence). With 1 base removed from V and 7 bases from J, the gap between germline ends came to 7 bases. This CDR3 has 11 amino acids. The CDR3 sequence is CSARVTSEAFF. DNA for the CDR3: TGCAGTGCTAGAGTAACAAGTGAAGCTTTCTTT.

This chain uses TRBV11-2 with TRBJ1-4; 7 positions match TRBD1. Trimming cost V 8 bases and J 5 bases; bases outside gene matches: 5. Germline assignment: CDR1 SGHAT and CDR2 FQNNGV. This CDR3 spans 13 amino acids. The CDR3 protein is CASCDRENEKLFF. The CDR3 DNA sequence: TGTGCCAGCTGCGACAGGGAAAATGAAAAACTGTTTTTT.

This clone was recorded only once. The gene calls are TRBV12-2 and TRBJ1-1. TRBV12-2 is an annotated pseudogene. The CDR3 length is 16 residues. The CDR3 here is CASRLAPGEKNTEAFF. The CDR3 DNA sequence: TGTGCAAGTCGCTTAGCCCCCGGGGAGAAGAACACTGAAGCTTTCTTT.

This clone was observed once. The genes are TRBV5-4 and TRBJ2-5, with 11 bases matching TRBD2. With 0 bases clipped from V and 5 bases from J, the junction kept 6 bases outside the gene matches. This CDR3 region has 16 residues. Germline lookup yields CDR1 SGHNT and CDR2 YYREEE (reference sequence). In nucleotides, the CDR3 is TGTGCCAGCAGCTTGGTTGGGCGACTAGCGGGGGAGACCCAGTACTTC. It yields the protein CASSLVGRLAGETQYF.

This clone was recorded a few times. The chain recombines TRBV5-1 with TRBJ2-1; TRBD1 agrees at 7 bases. The trim removed 3 bases at V and 4 bases at J, leaving 4 bases unmatched. The CDR3 contains 14 residues. The V gene's germline CDR1 is SGHRS and CDR2 YFSETQ. This CDR3 reads CASSSGQAYNEQFF. The CDR3 coding sequence is TGCGCCAGCAGCTCAGGACAGGCTTACAATGAGCAGTTCTTC. The full variable domain, with the rest looked up from reference TRBV5-1 and TRBJ2-1, is KAGVTQTPRYLIKTRGQQVTLSCSPISGHRSVSWYQQTPGQGLQFLFEYFSETQRNKGNFPGRFSGRQFSNSRSEMNVSTLELGDSALYLCASSSGQAYNEQFFGPGTRLTVL.

V and J are TRBV5-8 and TRBJ2-3; TRBD2 might be the D (5 bases). Per the germline V gene, CDR1 is SGHTS and CDR2 is YDEGEE. CDR3 length: 14 residues. V gave up 4 bases and J gave up 4 bases, with 13 bases separating them. The CDR3 DNA sequence: TGTGCCAGCAGCCCTCTAGCTCCCGCAGATACGCAGTATTTT. It codes for CASSPLAPADTQYF.

The V call is TRBV27, the J call TRBJ1-4; D gene uncertain. In germline, CDR1 is MNHEY, CDR2 SMNVEV (reference sequence). CDR3 size: 13 residues. V was trimmed by 4 bases and J by 4 bases, leaving 7 bases between them. The CDR3 nucleotides are TGTGCCAGCAGTTACTTTAATAATGAAAAACTGTTTTTT. This codes for CASSYFNNEKLFF.

This chain joins TRBV5-1 and TRBJ1-4; tentatively, D is TRBD1 (5 bases). The ends were cut back, 5 bases at V and 0 bases at J, with 14 bases in the middle. Per the germline V gene, CDR1 is SGHRS and CDR2 is YFSETQ. The CDR3 is made up of 16 amino acids. The CDR3 DNA is TGCGCCAGCAGATGGGACGGGAGCACAACTAATGAAAAACTGTTTTTT. Its translation is CASRWDGSTTNEKLFF.

V usage is TRBV19 and J usage is TRBJ1-5, with 7 nucleotides matching TRBD1. Trimming at V came to 6 bases and at J to 1 base, leaving 9 bases not matched to a gene. CDR1 LNHDA and CDR2 SQIVND come from the germline V gene (reference sequence). This CDR3 region has 16 residues. The CDR3 nucleotides read TGTGCCAGTAGCCCCTCGACAGGGCGAAGCAATCAGCCCCAGCATTTT. It yields the protein CASSPSTGRSNQPQHF.

Only one count was recorded for this clone. The chain is built from TRBV19 and TRBJ2-7, with a possible D match to TRBD2 (7 bases). The CDR3 is made up of 16 amino acids. Germline CDR1 is LNHDA and CDR2 is SQIVND (reference sequence). Trimming removed 4 bases from V and 3 bases from J, with 19 bases in between. The CDR3: CASSTGPGAGVYEQYF. The CDR3 DNA reads TGTGCCAGTAGTACCGGTCCGGGGGCGGGAGTCTACGAGCAGTACTTC.

The chain recombines TRBV12-5 with TRBJ2-1, with 14 bases lining up with TRBD2. This CDR3 comprises 19 residues. Germline V CDR1 and CDR2: LGHNT, FRNRAP. J gave up 7 bases and V 4 bases, and 15 bases lay outside the gene matches. CDR3 residues: CASGSPRLAGGSWWNEQFF. The CDR3 DNA follows: TGTGCTAGTGGTTCCCCGCGACTAGCGGGGGGGTCGTGGTGGAATGAGCAGTTCTTC. Together with reference TRBV12-5 and TRBJ2-1, the CDR3 gives the full variable domain: DARVTQTPRHKVTEMGQEVTMRCQPILGHNTVFWYRQTMMQGLELLAYFRNRAPLDDSGMPKDRFSAEMPDATLATLKIQPSEPRDSAVYFCASGSPRLAGGSWWNEQFFGPGTRLTVL.

The chain employs TRBV12-5 and TRBJ2-7, with 8 bases identical to TRBD2. J lost 2 bases, V lost 7 bases, and 10 bases had no gene match. Germline V gene lookup returns CDR1 LGHNT and CDR2 FRNRAP. The CDR3 extends over 15 amino acids. The CDR3 bases are TGTGCTAGTGCCCGGGAGGGATTGGGACCCTACGAGCAGTACTTC. This encodes CASAREGLGPYEQYF. Together with reference TRBV12-5 and TRBJ2-7, the CDR3 gives the full variable domain: DARVTQTPRHKVTEMGQEVTMRCQPILGHNTVFWYRQTMMQGLELLAYFRNRAPLDDSGMPKDRFSAEMPDATLATLKIQPSEPRDSAVYFCASAREGLGPYEQYFGPGTRLTVT.

The chain couples TRBV2 to TRBJ1-1, with 10 bases matching TRBD1. After removal of 5 bases from V and 1 base from J, the junction contained 10 bases not matched to a gene. CDR3 length: 17 residues. Germline values: CDR1 SNHLY, CDR2 FYNNEI. The CDR3 region is CASSPWGQGRGNTEAFF. Written as DNA, the CDR3 is TGTGCCAGCAGTCCCTGGGGACAGGGGAGGGGGAACACTGAAGCTTTCTTT.

The V gene is TRBV4-1, the J gene TRBJ1-2; 7 nucleotides agree with TRBD1. CDR3 size: 15 residues. Looked up from germline, CDR1 is MGHRA and CDR2 is YSYEKL. V shed 4 bases and J 4 bases; nucleotides not matched to a gene: 9. CDR3 in DNA: TGCGCCAGCAGCCCGAAAGGGGCAGGGGGCTATGGCTACACCTTC. This encodes CASSPKGAGGYGYTF.

The chain has TRBV10-3 and TRBJ2-7; 8 nucleotides agree with TRBD1. There are 14 residues in the CDR3. The V and J ends lost 6 bases and 5 bases, in that order; junction bases with no gene match: 9. Germline V lookup: CDR1 ENHRY, CDR2 SYGVKD. CDR3 bases: TGTGCCATCAGCCCGCAGGGGGCCAGTGACGAGCAGTACTTC. Protein: CAISPQGASDEQYF.

The chain couples TRBV6-5 to TRBJ1-1; a possible D gene is TRBD1 (5 bases). Trimming cost V 8 bases and J 8 bases, with 18 bases left between them. The germline CDR1 and CDR2 sequences are MNHEY and SVGAGI. The CDR3 covers 13 residues. CDR3 bases: TGTGCCAGCTTTTGGCCCCTAAGACAGGAAGCTTTCTTT. Translation gives CASFWPLRQEAFF.